This is a list of T cell receptor beta chains from one sample in a study of cytomegalovirus exposure and HLA in healthy donors. Clones were sequenced by immunoSEQ multiplex PCR, and TCRdb holds only the in-frame ones, with some missing. Among around 170,000 clones listed, around 81% were seen once. The specimen sequenced was PBMCs. The receptors were gathered from a man aged 40-49 years in good health and CMV-seronegative. The conserved cysteine and the conserved F or W are not part of the CDR3 here.

j_call v_call cdr3_aa
TRBJ2-3 TRBV18 ASSPQWGGGTDTQY
TRBJ2-3 TRBV7-6 ASSLPGQKSDTQY
TRBJ1-5 TRBV6-5 ASRTGSGQPQH
TRBJ2-7 TRBV2 ASSSRGGGEQY
TRBJ1-1 TRBV18 ASSPGILLVNTEAF
TRBJ2-5 TRBV5-1 ASSPTGQETQY
TRBJ2-3 TRBV6-1 ASSEGQDILGTQY
TRBJ1-1 TRBV2 ASRDSQNTEAF
TRBJ1-1 TRBV30 AWETGQTNTEAF
TRBJ2-7 TRBV7-2 ASSFGGGRYEQY
TRBJ2-7 TRBV27 ASSPRTGEQY
TRBJ1-1 TRBV5-1 ASSLSSRQVHGAF
TRBJ2-4 TRBV18 ASSLPGTQNIQY
TRBJ2-6 TRBV5-6 ASRQRDRGYSGANVLT
TRBJ2-5 TRBV6-6 ASSYRGGETQY
TRBJ2-7 TRBV6-5 ASSYAGGAYEQY
TRBJ2-3 TRBV6-7 ASSYSIWLEADTQY
TRBJ1-5 TRBV28 ASSEGDINQPQH
TRBJ1-1 TRBV7-2 ASSLGANTEAF
TRBJ2-2 TRBV27 ASSPRGVGTGELF
TRBJ2-5 TRBV7-2 ASSARLAGGQETQY
TRBJ2-2 TRBV5-8 ASSLTGTGDTGELF
TRBJ2-7 TRBV7-9 ASSFPLGFRPKQY
TRBJ2-7 TRBV5-1 ASSFPGSNEQY
TRBJ1-1 TRBV4-1 ASSQASQGPMNTEAF
TRBJ2-5 TRBV2 ASSDRAGGETQY
TRBJ2-2 TRBV27 ASSSLGPGGATGELF
TRBJ1-1 TRBV29-1 SVNRDSDTEAF
TRBJ2-3 TRBV7-2 ASSLTSGIFSTDTQY
TRBJ1-2 TRBV6-5 ASSRSTGVGGYT
TRBJ1-3 TRBV28 ATLGQFGNTIY
TRBJ2-7 TRBV7-9 ASSPWGGSYEQY
TRBJ2-3 TRBV6-5 ASSRTSGVIGQY
TRBJ2-7 TRBV15 ATSRGGTSGSTEQY
TRBJ1-1 TRBV6-1 ATGRAFTGPQAF
TRBJ2-7 TRBV6-1 ASSPWIGVVGEQY
TRBJ2-1 TRBV7-9 ASSPPTVTFVEQF
TRBJ2-5 TRBV19 ASSFLASGGGLGETQY
TRBJ1-2 TRBV25-1 ASSESSGDPYGYT
TRBJ2-6 TRBV19 ASDSEGSGANVLT
TRBJ2-2 TRBV4-1 ASSPLWGQVAGELF
TRBJ2-7 TRBV9 ASSRGQGGKQY
TRBJ2-5 TRBV7-2 ASSLVAGDKTQY
TRBJ1-6 TRBV7-8 ASSTRDFGNSPLH
TRBJ2-1 TRBV29-1 SARRPTGGEEGEQF
TRBJ1-1 TRBV6-5 ASIQGSNTEAF
TRBJ1-5 TRBV27 ASSLIPGDVGNQPQH
TRBJ2-7 TRBV29-1 SVLAGGFIGEQY
TRBJ1-1 TRBV27 ASSLLGQVNTEAF
NA TRBV2 ASRPQSGRAYEQY
TRBJ1-2 TRBV19 ASSMKGWHGYT
TRBJ2-7 TRBV23-1 ASSPSRAEQY
TRBJ1-6 TRBV2 ASRERGGNSPLH
TRBJ2-7 TRBV13 ASSLENGVVREQY
TRBJ1-1 TRBV5-1 ASSLEGFGIMNTEAF
TRBJ2-7 TRBV6-6 ASSPTGDEQY
TRBJ2-1 TRBV7-9 ASSLTNLAGGGNEQF